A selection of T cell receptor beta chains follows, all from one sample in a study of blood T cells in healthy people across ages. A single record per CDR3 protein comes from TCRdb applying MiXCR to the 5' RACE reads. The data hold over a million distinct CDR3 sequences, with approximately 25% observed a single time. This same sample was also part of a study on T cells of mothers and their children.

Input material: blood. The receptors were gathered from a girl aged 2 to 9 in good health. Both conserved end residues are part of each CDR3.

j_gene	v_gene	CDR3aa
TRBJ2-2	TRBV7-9	CASSPQPGTINTGELFF
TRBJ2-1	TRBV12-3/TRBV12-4	CASSPPGGIEDEQFF
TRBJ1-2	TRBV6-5	CASSSKRRTGSGYGYTF
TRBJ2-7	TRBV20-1	CSAGRDRIYEQYF
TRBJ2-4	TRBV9	CASSPIRGGIIQYF
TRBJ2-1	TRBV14	CASGQTSGSVLYNEQFF
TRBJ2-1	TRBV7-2	CASSRPLGVYNEQFF
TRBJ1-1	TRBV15	CATSSSRDRVTEAFF
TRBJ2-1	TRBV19	CASSQRTSSYNEQFF
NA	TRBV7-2	CASSARLAGGRENEQFF
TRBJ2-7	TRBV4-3	CASSQAGELYEQYF
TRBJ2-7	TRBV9	CASRPGLEVGEQYF
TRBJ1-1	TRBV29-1	CSVSPGTVNTEAFF
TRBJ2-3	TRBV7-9	CASSSTSGGFTDTQYF
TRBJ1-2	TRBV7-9	CAGSELGTNYGYTF
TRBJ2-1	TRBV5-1	CASSLEATQGNEQFF
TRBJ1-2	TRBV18	CASSPLIEQPNYGYTF
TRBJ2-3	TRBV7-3	CASRLTSGGSDTQYF
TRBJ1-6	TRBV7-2	CASSFDGGARMFSLHF
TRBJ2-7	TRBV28	CASSISSSVAYEQYF
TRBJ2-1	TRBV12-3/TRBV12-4	CASSLDTGRNYNEQFF
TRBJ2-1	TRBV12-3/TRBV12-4	CASVLSNEQFF
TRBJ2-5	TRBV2	CARKAPFRGLETQYF
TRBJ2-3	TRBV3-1	CASSRRATRSVGTQYF
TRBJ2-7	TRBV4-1	CASSPGDMRDRAYEQYF
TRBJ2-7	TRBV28	CASSLPLAGVYEQYF
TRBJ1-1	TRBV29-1	CSVVWTEAFF
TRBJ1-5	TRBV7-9	CASSEKGYQPQHF
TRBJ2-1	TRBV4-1	CASSQVGTSGSQRNEQFF
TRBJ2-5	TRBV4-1	CASSQVVRTSGVATQYF
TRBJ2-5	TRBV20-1	CSARVGGNQETQYF
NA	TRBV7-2	CASSLEGTSSYNEQFF
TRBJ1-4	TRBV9	CASSGSTLPNEKLLF
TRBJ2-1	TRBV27	CASSVSIWIKEQFF
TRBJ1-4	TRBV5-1	CASSLGQGFHEKLFF
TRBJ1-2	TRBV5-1	CASSLDLANYGYTF
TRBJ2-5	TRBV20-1	CSAPRSPNQETQYF